This TCR beta chain emerged from a study of regulatory T cells in long-lasting Graves disease. Study-wide context: Antithyroid drugs had been given to newly diagnosed Graves' patients for under 3 months.

As to time point: newly diagnosed GD, antithyroid drugs for less than 3 months. From PBMCs, RNA was extracted and then used to make the TCR library. In building TCR beta libraries, iRepertoire HTBI primers were used together with Arm-PCR of CDR3 regions. Each CDR3 protein is one row after TCRdb ran MiXCR on the multiplex PCR reads. The data show fewer than 650,000 distinct CDR3 sequences, with 16% seen just once and 15% to 20% held by the top ten. Germline loops: CDR1 SGHDT, CDR2 YYEEEE. The CDR3 sequence is 15 residues long. V lost 1 base, J lost 0 bases, and 9 bases lay in between. The same data also contributed to another study, on T cells in Graves' hyperthyroidism and ophthalmopathy.

Here the sequenced sample was peripheral blood mononuclear cells (PBMCs), taken at new diagnosis, from a patient treated with antithyroid drugs. This chain connects TRBV5-6 to TRBJ2-3; D is uncertain. The receptor's source is a woman between 25 and 40 years old with Graves disease. The CDR3 sequence is CASSLFGPSTDTQYF. The CDR3 nucleotides read TGTGCCAGCAGCTTGTTCGGGCCGAGCACAGATACGCAGTATTTT. Complete variable domain (other parts from reference TRBV5-6 and TRBJ2-3): DAGVTQSPTHLIKTRGQQVTLRCSPKSGHDTVSWYQQALGQGPQFIFQYYEEEERQRGNFPDRFSGHQFPNYSSELNVNALLLGDSALYLCASSLFGPSTDTQYFGPGTRLTVL.